This TCR beta chain was observed in a study of Ad26.COV2.S vaccination and SARS-CoV-2 variants. Study-level background: The donor participated in the COV1001 trial, in its Ad26.COV2.S arm.

Stated treatment: around 19 received Ad26.COV2.S at low or high dose, single or two shots; roughly five received placebo; per-sample allocation not given. Collection of the samples took place on day 63 after the first injection of vaccine or placebo. The individual, an adult aged 18-55 years, was a donor in Boston. SARS-CoV-2 spike from the Wuhan strain was encoded by the vaccine, an Ad26 vector. The method was immunoSEQ multiplex PCR; TCRdb's version includes in-frame clones alone and lacks a portion of them. This sample carries hundreds of thousands of clones, 80% to 90% of them seen once, and the ten largest clones take about 1.5%. General observations from the study: Placebo recipients had lower spike-specific TCR breadth than vaccine recipients.

The CDR3 totals 12 residues. Trimming pared 2 bases from V and 10 bases from J, leaving 12 bases between. The germline gives CDR1 GTSNPN, CDR2 SVGIG (reference sequence). Worth noting for this clone: The target antigen is unknown.

The sequences come from peripheral blood, collected in a trial of Ad26.COV2.S vaccine versus placebo. The rearrangement joins TRBV30 to TRBJ2-1; D may be TRBD2 (5 bases). The sequence was collected from a person between 18 and 65 years old who received the Ad26.COV2.S COVID-19 vaccine or a placebo. The CDR3 reads CAWSRGGGEQFF. Written as DNA, the CDR3 is TGTGCCTGGAGTCGAGGCGGAGGCGAGCAGTTCTTC.